These 21 T cell receptor beta chains originate from one sample sequenced in a study of cytomegalovirus exposure and HLA in healthy donors (dated by TCRdb to the late 2010s). Library generation was performed with the immunoSEQ multiplex PCR assay. Sourced from immuneACCESS, this table was stored by TCRdb with only in-frame sequences that have V and J called. A share of the clones is absent; for the studies checked, an unresolved V gene accounts for under half, and the remainder has no known explanation. The sample includes some 170,000 clones, with roughly 86% observed a single time. Clones ranked in the top ten supply 2% to 3% of the sample. The specimen sequenced was PBMCs. The receptors were sampled from a man aged 18 to 30 in good health and CMV-seropositive.

The V gene is TRBV9, the J gene TRBJ2-5; 14 bases are a match to TRBD2. CDR1 is SGDLS and CDR2 is YYNGEE in the germline V gene. With V trimmed by 4 bases and J by 5 bases, 7 bases remained unmatched. There are 16 residues in the CDR3. CDR3: CASSPTSGGGMETQYF. CDR3 bases: TGTGCCAGCAGCCCGACTAGCGGGGGGGGTATGGAGACCCAGTACTTC.

The rearrangement joins TRBV7-2 to TRBJ2-7; possible D gene TRBD2, 5 bases. V was pared by 9 bases and J by 0 bases, with 21 bases between. The CDR3 length is 16 residues. Germline loops: CDR1 SGHTA, CDR2 FQGNSA. The CDR3 is CASRKDSRSTSYEQYF. The CDR3 nucleotides read TGTGCCAGTCGTAAGGACTCCCGGTCGACCTCCTACGAGCAGTACTTC.

This clone came up a few times. J is TRBJ1-5 and V is TRBV28; the D gene is possibly TRBD1 (6 bases). Germline V lookup: CDR1 MDHEN, CDR2 SYDVKM. CDR3 length: 13 amino acids. V was cut by 5 bases and J by 6 bases, with 11 bases left in between. In nucleotides, the CDR3 is TGTGCCAGCAGTACGGAGACAGGTCAGCCCCAGCATTTT. It encodes CASSTETGQPQHF.

J is TRBJ2-1 and V is TRBV7-3, with TRBD2 as a possible D gene (5 bases). The CDR3 extends over 14 amino acids. Trimming cost V 6 bases and J 2 bases, with 11 bases left between them. Germline assignment: CDR1 SGHTA and CDR2 FQGTGA. The CDR3 DNA sequence: TGTGCCAGCAGTCTTACGGGGACCTACAATGAGCAGTTCTTC. Protein sequence: CASSLTGTYNEQFF.

The chain has TRBV7-8 and TRBJ2-3; D call uncertain. Germline-derived CDR1 and CDR2 are SGHVS and FQNEAQ. With 5 bases removed from V and 8 bases from J, the gap between germline ends came to 17 bases. The length of the CDR3 is 14 residues. The CDR3 nucleotides read TGTGCCAGCAGCCCCTATGACCGCGGAAGTACGCAGTATTTT. Its translation is CASSPYDRGSTQYF.

The rearrangement links TRBV27 to TRBJ2-1; maybe TRBD2 (7 bases). The CDR3 runs to 18 residues. Per the germline V gene, CDR1 is MNHEY and CDR2 is SMNVEV (reference sequence). With 8 bases removed from V and 0 bases from J, the gap between germline ends came to 23 bases. The DNA for the CDR3 is TGTGCCAGCGGAGGGGGGGTTCCCTGGAGAGACTCCTACAATGAGCAGTTCTTC. Translating gives CASGGGVPWRDSYNEQFF.

The rearrangement uses TRBV9 and TRBJ2-7; TRBD2 matches at 9 bases. The CDR3 spans 16 residues. Germline CDR1 is SGDLS and CDR2 is YYNGEE. The ends lost 4 bases at V and 5 bases at J; junction bases unmatched: 13. CDR3 in DNA: TGTGCCAGCAGCCTGAGGGGCGGGAGGGCCGTCAACGAGCAGTACTTC. Translated: CASSLRGGRAVNEQYF.

J is TRBJ2-7 and V is TRBV29-1; 10 bases map to TRBD1. This CDR3 spans 13 amino acids. Germline values: CDR1 SQVTM, CDR2 ANQGSEA. V gave up 1 base and J gave up 3 bases; unmatched junction bases: 0. The CDR3 nucleotides are TGCAGCGTTGAAGGGACAGGGGGCTACGAGCAGTACTTC. Encoded protein: CSVEGTGGYEQYF.

V and J are TRBV7-8 and TRBJ1-1; TRBD1 matches 9 bases. The CDR3 spans 15 residues. Germline V gene data show CDR1 as SGHVS and CDR2 as FQNEAQ. V lost 1 base, J lost 5 bases, and 5 bases stayed unmatched. CDR3 loop: CASSLERTGVTEAFF. The DNA for the CDR3 is TGTGCCAGCAGCTTAGAGAGGACAGGGGTGACTGAAGCTTTCTTT. The whole variable domain, remainder taken from reference TRBV7-8 and TRBJ1-1, is GAGVSQSPRYKVAKRGQDVALRCDPISGHVSLFWYQQALGQGPEFLTYFQNEAQLDKSGLPSDRFFAERPEGSVSTLKIQRTQQEDSAVYLCASSLERTGVTEAFFGQGTRLTVV.

A remark on this clone: This specimen includes other DNA sequences encoding the same CDR3. The rearrangement links TRBV5-8 to TRBJ2-5; 8 nucleotides agree with TRBD1. The CDR3 is 15 residues long. With V trimmed by 4 bases and J by 1 base, 6 bases remained unmatched. Germline loops: CDR1 SGHTS, CDR2 YDEGEE. The CDR3 DNA follows: TGTGCCAGCAGCCCTCTCGGGACAGGCCAAGAGACCCAGTACTTC. As protein: CASSPLGTGQETQYF.

This chain joins TRBV6-1 and TRBJ1-3; unclear D gene. This CDR3 comprises 12 residues. The germline gives CDR1 MNHNS, CDR2 SASEGT. The V and J ends lost 8 bases and 3 bases respectively, with 8 bases between them. The CDR3 sequence: CASPNGGNTIYF. The CDR3, as DNA: TGTGCCAGCCCGAACGGTGGAAACACCATATATTTT.

The V call is TRBV28, the J call TRBJ2-2; the match to TRBD1 covers 7 bases. The V gene end was trimmed by 2 bases and the J gene end by 3 bases; junction bases not matched to a gene: 3. CDR3 size: 15 residues. CDR1 and CDR2 from the germline V gene are MDHEN and SYDVKM. For the CDR3, the DNA is TGTGCCAGCAGTTTACCGGGACAGCACACCGGGGAGCTGTTTTTT. Its protein is CASSLPGQHTGELFF.

The chain recombines TRBV9 with TRBJ1-2; 10 positions agree with TRBD1. The CDR3 runs to 16 residues. V was clipped by 0 bases and J by 5 bases; unmatched bases: 7. Germline loops: CDR1 SGDLS, CDR2 YYNGEE. The CDR3 region has the DNA TGTGCCAGCAGCGTAGGACAGGGGGCTGGTGGGTATGGCTACACCTTC. Its translation: CASSVGQGAGGYGYTF.

V and J are TRBV7-9 and TRBJ1-5; 9 bases map to TRBD1. There are 17 residues in the CDR3. V dropped 4 bases and J dropped 7; count of bases not matched to a gene: 14. The germline gives CDR1 SEHNR, CDR2 FQNEAQ (reference sequence). The DNA of the CDR3 is TGTGCCAGCAGCTCTACCTTACAGGGGGCTGCAAACCAGCCCCAGCATTTT. This codes for CASSSTLQGAANQPQHF.

This clone was seen a single time. J is TRBJ1-2 and V is TRBV7-9; D not certain. The germline gives CDR1 SEHNR, CDR2 FQNEAQ (reference sequence). The CDR3 runs 12 residues. V lost 5 bases and J lost 2, with 6 bases in between. The CDR3 region has the DNA TGTGCCAGCAGCGCGGAAAACTATGGCTACACCTTC. It specifies CASSAENYGYTF.

The V gene is TRBV6-5, the J gene TRBJ2-1, with TRBD2 matching over 8 bases. The trim removed 8 bases at V and 4 bases at J, leaving 10 bases unmatched. Germline CDR1 reads MNHEY; CDR2 reads SVGAGI. CDR3 length: 15 residues. CDR3: CASALTSAIYNEQFF. CDR3 coding DNA: TGTGCCAGCGCCCTGACTAGCGCCATATACAATGAGCAGTTCTTC.

The chain combines TRBV6-5 with TRBJ1-5, with D unresolved. Trimming cost V 5 bases and J 2 bases, with 10 bases left between them. CDR1 is MNHEY and CDR2 is SVGAGI in the germline V gene. The CDR3 covers 14 residues. The CDR3 nucleotides read TGTGCCAGCAGTAACGGGTACGGCAATCAGCCCCAGCATTTT. Protein product: CASSNGYGNQPQHF.

This clone was recorded once. The DNA of the CDR3 is TGTGCCAGCAGCTTAGGGGACAGGGGTAACACTGAAGCTTTCTTT. Translation gives CASSLGDRGNTEAFF. The J gene is TRBJ1-1, the V gene TRBV7-9, with 10 bases matching TRBD1. Germline CDR1 is SEHNR and CDR2 is FQNEAQ (reference sequence). The CDR3 is 15 amino acids. V was clipped by 1 base and J by 2 bases; unmatched bases: 1. The entire variable domain, with the rest obtained from reference TRBV7-9 and TRBJ1-1, is as follows: DTGVSQNPRHKITKRGQNVTFRCDPISEHNRLYWYRQTLGQGPEFLTYFQNEAQLEKSRLLSDRFSAERPKGSFSTLEIQRTEQGDSAMYLCASSLGDRGNTEAFFGQGTRLTVV.

The V call is TRBV4-2, the J call TRBJ2-3; perhaps TRBD2 as D (5 bases). The germline CDR1 and CDR2 sequences are LGHNA and YNFKEQ. V was clipped by 0 bases and J by 3 bases, with 10 bases between them. CDR3 length: 15 amino acids. CDR3 loop: CASSQDEPGTDTQYF. The CDR3 DNA reads TGTGCCAGCAGCCAAGATGAGCCGGGGACAGATACGCAGTATTTT.

The rearrangement joins TRBV18 to TRBJ2-3; 8 bases are shared with TRBD2. J lost 9 bases, V lost 3 bases, and 20 bases had no gene match. This CDR3 comprises 18 residues. Germline V gene data show CDR1 as KGHSH and CDR2 as LQKENI. CDR3 sequence reads: CASSPQMTSAAAIATQYF. The CDR3 region has the DNA TGTGCCAGCTCACCGCAGATGACTAGCGCAGCAGCTATCGCCACGCAGTATTTT.

This clone was seen only a few times. The chain links TRBV7-9 to TRBJ2-7, with D possibly TRBD1 on 6 matching bases. Trimming took 6 bases from V and 3 from J, leaving 15 bases between them. Germline CDR1 SEHNR, CDR2 FQNEAQ (reference sequence). The CDR3 contains 14 residues. CDR3 sequence (DNA): TGTGCCAGCAGTATACAGGGTCCTGGCTACGAGCAGTACTTC. Protein product: CASSIQGPGYEQYF.